Below, one T cell receptor (beta chain) is given with its context. Antigen unknown. V was clipped by 6 bases and J by 0 bases, with 16 bases between them. Germline CDR1 MNHNS, CDR2 SASEGT. The CDR3 is made up of 16 amino acids. This entry belongs to a study of T cells after yellow fever vaccination. Whole-study results and caveats: Contamination by abundant bulk-population clonotypes could be present in FACS-sorted repertoires. The study re-detected most primary-vaccination clones after the booster (roughly 96% CD4, around 89% CD8).

MiXCR, run by TCRdb on the 5' RACE reads, gives a single entry per CDR3 protein. The table has tens of thousands of distinct CDR3 sequences, just under 8% seen once. This clonotype was obtained from a man aged 30-40 years who received the YFV17D yellow fever vaccine. V and J are TRBV6-1 and TRBJ2-3, with a weak D call TRBD2 (6 bases). Sequencing used CD8+ T cells sorted from PBMCs, obtained on the day of the yellow fever booster vaccination. The CDR3 region has the DNA TGTGCCAGCAGAAACCACCGGGAGTCTAGCACAGATACGCAGTATTTT. The encoded protein is CASRNHRESSTDTQYF.